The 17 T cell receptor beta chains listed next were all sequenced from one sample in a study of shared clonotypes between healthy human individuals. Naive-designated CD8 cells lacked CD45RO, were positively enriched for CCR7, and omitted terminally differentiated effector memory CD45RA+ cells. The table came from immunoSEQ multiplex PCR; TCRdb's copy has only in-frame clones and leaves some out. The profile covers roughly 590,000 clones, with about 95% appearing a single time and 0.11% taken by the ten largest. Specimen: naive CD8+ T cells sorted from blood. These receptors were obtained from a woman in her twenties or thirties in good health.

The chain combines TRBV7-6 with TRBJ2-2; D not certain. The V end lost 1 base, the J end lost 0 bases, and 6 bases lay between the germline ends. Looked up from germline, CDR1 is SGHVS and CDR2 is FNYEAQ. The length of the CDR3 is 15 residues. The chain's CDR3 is CASSLVRTNTGELFF. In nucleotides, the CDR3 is TGTGCCAGCAGCTTAGTAAGGACGAACACCGGGGAGCTGTTTTTT.

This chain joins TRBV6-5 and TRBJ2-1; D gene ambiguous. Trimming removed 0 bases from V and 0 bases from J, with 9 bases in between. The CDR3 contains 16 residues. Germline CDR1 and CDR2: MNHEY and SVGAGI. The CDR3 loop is CASSYSVSSSYNEQFF. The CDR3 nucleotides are TGTGCCAGCAGTTACTCTGTGAGCAGCTCCTACAATGAGCAGTTCTTC.

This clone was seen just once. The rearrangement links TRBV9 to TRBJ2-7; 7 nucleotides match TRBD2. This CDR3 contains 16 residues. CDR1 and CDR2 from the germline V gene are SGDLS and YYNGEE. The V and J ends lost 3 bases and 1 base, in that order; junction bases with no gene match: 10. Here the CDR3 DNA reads TGTGCCAGCAGCGCTGGCCCTGGACTAGTGTCCTACGAGCAGTACTTC. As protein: CASSAGPGLVSYEQYF.

CDR3 sequence reads: CASRYGGSSYEQYF. The CDR3 DNA follows: TGCGCCAGTAGGTATGGCGGCAGCTCCTACGAGCAGTACTTC. The chain has TRBV10-2 and TRBJ2-7; D is uncertain. V lost 9 bases, J lost 0 bases, and 15 bases lay in between. The CDR3 runs 14 residues. In germline, CDR1 is WSHSY, CDR2 SAAADI.

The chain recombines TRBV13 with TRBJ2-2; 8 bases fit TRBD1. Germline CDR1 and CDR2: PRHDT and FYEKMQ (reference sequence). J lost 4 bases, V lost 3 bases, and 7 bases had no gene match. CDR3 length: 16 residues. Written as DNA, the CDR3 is TGTGCCAGCAGCTTCTCCCCAGGGGGCGGCACCGGGGAGCTGTTTTTT. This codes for CASSFSPGGGTGELFF.

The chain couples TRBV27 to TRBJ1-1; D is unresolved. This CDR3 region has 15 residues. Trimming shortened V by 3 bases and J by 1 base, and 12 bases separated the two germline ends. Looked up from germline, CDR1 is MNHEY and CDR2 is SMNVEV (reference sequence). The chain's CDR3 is CASSLESDRNTEAFF. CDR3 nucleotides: TGTGCCAGCAGTTTGGAATCAGACCGGAACACTGAAGCTTTCTTT.

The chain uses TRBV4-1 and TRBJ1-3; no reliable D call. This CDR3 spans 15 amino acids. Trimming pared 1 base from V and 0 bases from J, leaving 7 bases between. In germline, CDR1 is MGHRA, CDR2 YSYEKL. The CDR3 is CASSQVPSSGNTIYF. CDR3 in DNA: TGCGCCAGCAGCCAAGTCCCGAGCTCTGGAAACACCATATATTTT.

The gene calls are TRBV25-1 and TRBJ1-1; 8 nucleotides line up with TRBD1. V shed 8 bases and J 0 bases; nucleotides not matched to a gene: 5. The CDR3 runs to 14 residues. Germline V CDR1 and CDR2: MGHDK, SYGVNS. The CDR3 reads CASSGGGMNTEAFF. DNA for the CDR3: TGTGCCAGCTCAGGGGGCGGTATGAACACTGAAGCTTTCTTT.

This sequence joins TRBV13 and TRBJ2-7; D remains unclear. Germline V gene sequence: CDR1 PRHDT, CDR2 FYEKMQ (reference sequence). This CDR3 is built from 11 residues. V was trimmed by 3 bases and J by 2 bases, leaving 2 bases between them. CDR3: CASSFAYEQYF. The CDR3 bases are TGTGCCAGCAGCTTCGCCTACGAGCAGTACTTC.

The CDR3 loop is CASGLGDTEAFF. CDR3 bases: TGTGCTAGTGGTTTGGGGGACACTGAAGCTTTCTTT. This chain links TRBV12-5 with TRBJ1-1, with D unclear. The germline gives CDR1 LGHNT, CDR2 FRNRAP. There are 12 residues in the CDR3. Trimming removed 1 base at V and 3 bases at J, with 3 bases between. Complete variable domain (other parts from reference TRBV12-5 and TRBJ1-1): DARVTQTPRHKVTEMGQEVTMRCQPILGHNTVFWYRQTMMQGLELLAYFRNRAPLDDSGMPKDRFSAEMPDATLATLKIQPSEPRDSAVYFCASGLGDTEAFFGQGTRLTVV.

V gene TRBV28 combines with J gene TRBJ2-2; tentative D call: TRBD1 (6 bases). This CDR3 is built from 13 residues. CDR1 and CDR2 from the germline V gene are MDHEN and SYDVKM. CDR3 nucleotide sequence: TGTGCAAGTTTAGGGGGACGCACCGGGGAGCTGTTTTTT. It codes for CASLGGRTGELFF.

CDR3 DNA sequence: TGTGCCAGCAGCGATGAGATTAGCGGGAGGGCAGGCGAGCAGTACTTC. Its protein product is CASSDEISGRAGEQYF. The V gene is TRBV5-4, the J gene TRBJ2-7; 11 nucleotides agree with TRBD2. Germline CDR1 reads SGHNT; CDR2 reads YYREEE (reference sequence). The CDR3 consists of 16 residues. Losses at the gene ends were 4 bases for V and 6 bases for J; bases not matched to a gene: 12.

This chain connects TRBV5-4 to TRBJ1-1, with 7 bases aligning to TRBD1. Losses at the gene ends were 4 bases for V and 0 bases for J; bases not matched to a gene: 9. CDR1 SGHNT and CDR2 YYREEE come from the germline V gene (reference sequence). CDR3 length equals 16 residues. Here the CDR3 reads CASSVEGARMNTEAFF. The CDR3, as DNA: TGTGCCAGCAGCGTAGAGGGGGCGCGTATGAACACTGAAGCTTTCTTT. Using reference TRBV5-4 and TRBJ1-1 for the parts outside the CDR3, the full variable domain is ETGVTQSPTHLIKTRGQQVTLRCSSQSGHNTVSWYQQALGQGPQFIFQYYREEENGRGNFPPRFSGLQFPNYSSELNVNALELDDSALYLCASSVEGARMNTEAFFGQGTRLTVV.

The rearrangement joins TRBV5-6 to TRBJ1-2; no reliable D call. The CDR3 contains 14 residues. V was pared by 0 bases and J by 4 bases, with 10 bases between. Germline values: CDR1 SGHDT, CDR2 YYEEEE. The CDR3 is CASSLVTGIYGYTF. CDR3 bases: TGTGCCAGCAGCTTGGTAACCGGCATCTATGGCTACACCTTC.

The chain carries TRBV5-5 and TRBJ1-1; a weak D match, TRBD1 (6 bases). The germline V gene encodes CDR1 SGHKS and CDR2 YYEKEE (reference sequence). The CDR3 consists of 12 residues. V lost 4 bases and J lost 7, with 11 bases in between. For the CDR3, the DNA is TGTGCCAGCAGCCAGGGGCCCGGTGAAGCTTTCTTT. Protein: CASSQGPGEAFF. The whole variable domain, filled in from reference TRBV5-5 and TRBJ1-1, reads DAGVTQSPTHLIKTRGQQVTLRCSPISGHKSVSWYQQVLGQGPQFIFQYYEKEERGRGNFPDRFSARQFPNYSSELNVNALLLGDSALYLCASSQGPGEAFFGQGTRLTVV.

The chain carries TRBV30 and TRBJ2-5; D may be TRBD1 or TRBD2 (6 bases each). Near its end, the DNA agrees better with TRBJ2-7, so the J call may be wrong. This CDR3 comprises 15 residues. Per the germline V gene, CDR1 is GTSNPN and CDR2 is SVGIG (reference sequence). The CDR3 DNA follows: TGTGCCTGGAGGGTTTTGGGGGGCCGCTCCTACGAGCAGTACTTC. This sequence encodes CAWRVLGGRSYEQYF.

CDR3 DNA: TGTGCCAGCAGCCCCCGGGACAGGTTCCACGAGCAGTACTTC. Amino acid sequence: CASSPRDRFHEQYF. The rearrangement joins TRBV7-6 to TRBJ2-7, with 8 bases identical to TRBD1. In germline, CDR1 is SGHVS, CDR2 FNYEAQ. V was clipped by 5 bases and J by 5 bases; unmatched bases: 8. This CDR3 is built from 14 residues.